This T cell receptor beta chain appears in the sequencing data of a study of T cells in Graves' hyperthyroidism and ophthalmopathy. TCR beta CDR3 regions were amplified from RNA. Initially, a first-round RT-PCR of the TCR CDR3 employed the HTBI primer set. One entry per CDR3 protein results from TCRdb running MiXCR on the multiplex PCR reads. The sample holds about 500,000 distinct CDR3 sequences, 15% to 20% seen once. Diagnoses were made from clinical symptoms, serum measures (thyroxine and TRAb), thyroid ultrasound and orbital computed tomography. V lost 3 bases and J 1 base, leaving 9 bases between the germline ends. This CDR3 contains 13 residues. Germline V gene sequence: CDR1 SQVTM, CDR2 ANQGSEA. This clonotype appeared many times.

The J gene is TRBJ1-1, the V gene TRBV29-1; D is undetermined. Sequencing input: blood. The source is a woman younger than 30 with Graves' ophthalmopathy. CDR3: CSVDEGKNTEAFF. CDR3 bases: TGCAGCGTTGATGAGGGAAAGAACACTGAAGCTTTCTTT.